The next 20 T cell receptor beta chains were all read from a single sample in a study of OX40 agonist ivuxolimab in advanced cancers. Repertoires were generated with immunoSEQ multiplex PCR, while TCRdb's copy carries only in-frame clones and drops some. The table has about 81,000 clones, about 86% seen once; the top ten hold 5.5% to 7%. Sample: CD4+ or CD8+ T cells sorted from blood, taken in a trial of the OX40 agonist ivuxolimab. Every receptor here comes from an adult with an advanced solid tumor such as melanoma, head and neck, liver or kidney cancer.

The V gene is TRBV10-2, the J gene TRBJ1-1; D possibly corresponds to TRBD1 (6 bases). CDR1 is WSHSY, CDR2 SAAADI, per germline. The V and J ends lost 5 bases and 0 bases respectively, with 16 bases between them. The CDR3 is 16 residues long. The CDR3 is CASSQGTRGLNTEAFF. CDR3 DNA sequence: TGCGCCAGCAGTCAGGGGACAAGGGGGTTGAACACTGAAGCTTTCTTT.

The chain couples TRBV7-3 to TRBJ2-1, with D possibly TRBD2 on 5 matching bases. Germline lookup yields CDR1 SGHTA and CDR2 FQGTGA. Deletions cut 5 bases from V and 0 bases from J, with 8 bases between. The CDR3 covers 14 residues. The CDR3 spells CASSPTTSYNEQFF. The DNA of the CDR3 is TGTGCCAGCAGCCCGACTACCTCCTACAATGAGCAGTTCTTC.

This clone was counted a few times. This sample also contains other DNA sequences that code for the same CDR3. The chain uses TRBV7-2 and TRBJ2-7; D might be TRBD1 (5 bases). V was trimmed by 5 bases and J by 0 bases, leaving 8 bases between them. Germline V gene data show CDR1 as SGHTA and CDR2 as FQGNSA. This CDR3 spans 13 amino acids. The CDR3 protein is CASSPGASYEQYF. CDR3 sequence (DNA): TGTGCCAGCAGCCCTGGGGCCTCCTACGAGCAGTACTTC. The whole variable domain, filled in from reference TRBV7-2 and TRBJ2-7, reads GAGVSQSPSNKVTEKGKDVELRCDPISGHTALYWYRQSLGQGLEFLIYFQGNSAPDKSGLPSDRFSAERTGGSVSTLTIQRTQQEDSAVYLCASSPGASYEQYFGPGTRLTVT.

V gene TRBV7-2 combines with J gene TRBJ2-3, with D hard to call. V shed 5 bases and J shed 2 bases, with 8 bases lying between them. This CDR3 is built from 13 residues. Per the germline V gene, CDR1 is SGHTA and CDR2 is FQGNSA. CDR3 coding DNA: TGTGCCAGCAGCCCCGGTTCCACAGATACGCAGTATTTT. Amino acid sequence: CASSPGSTDTQYF.

This sequence joins TRBV9 and TRBJ2-3, with 13 positions matching TRBD2. Germline V gene data show CDR1 as SGDLS and CDR2 as YYNGEE. This CDR3 has 18 residues. V shed 0 bases, J shed 4 bases, and the junction held 8 bases outside the gene matches. CDR3 DNA sequence: TGTGCCAGCAGCGTAGCCTTTTTAGGACTAGCGGGAGCAGATACGCAGTATTTT. It translates to CASSVAFLGLAGADTQYF.

The chain combines TRBV19 with TRBJ2-2; D ambiguous. The length of the CDR3 is 14 residues. Germline CDR1 LNHDA, CDR2 SQIVND (reference sequence). The V end lost 7 bases, the J end lost 6 bases, and 15 bases lay between the germline ends. CDR3 region: CASTGVRRAGELFF. The CDR3 bases are TGTGCCAGTACGGGCGTAAGAAGGGCCGGGGAGCTGTTTTTT. Full variable domain (remainder filled in from reference TRBV19 and TRBJ2-2): DGGITQSPKYLFRKEGQNVTLSCEQNLNHDAMYWYRQDPGQGLRLIYYSQIVNDFQKGDIAEGYSVSREKKESFPLTVTSAQKNPTAFYLCASTGVRRAGELFFGEGSRLTVL.

This clone was seen once. This chain connects TRBV29-1 to TRBJ2-3, with TRBD2 identical over 8 bases. The germline V gene encodes CDR1 SQVTM and CDR2 ANQGSEA. The J segment lost 1 base and the V segment lost 5 bases, leaving 2 bases of the junction unmatched. CDR3 length: 13 residues. The chain's CDR3 is CSVRRGGTDTQYF. The CDR3 DNA follows: TGCAGCGTTAGGCGGGGGGGCACAGATACGCAGTATTTT.

V is TRBV6-5 and J is TRBJ2-7, with a tentative D call TRBD2 (6 bases). Trimming took off 6 bases at V and 5 bases at J, with 17 bases between the two ends. This CDR3 has 14 residues. Germline CDR1 and CDR2: MNHEY and SVGAGI. The CDR3 bases are TGTGCCAGCAGACAACCGGGAGAAAGGGACGAGCAGTACTTC. It translates to CASRQPGERDEQYF.

The rearrangement uses TRBV6-1 and TRBJ2-7; TRBD2 agrees at 9 bases. V shed 7 bases and J 0 bases; nucleotides not matched to a gene: 7. Germline CDR1 reads MNHNS; CDR2 reads SASEGT. The CDR3 extends over 15 amino acids. DNA for the CDR3: TGTGCCAGCACCCTAATAGCGGGAGACTCCTACGAGCAGTACTTC. Protein product: CASTLIAGDSYEQYF.

The chain uses TRBV28 and TRBJ1-1; D gene unclear. The germline V gene encodes CDR1 MDHEN and CDR2 SYDVKM. The CDR3 extends over 16 amino acids. Trimming cost V 6 bases and J 1 base, with 18 bases left between them. CDR3 region: CASSQPGTLSNTEAFF. The CDR3 DNA is TGTGCCAGCAGCCAACCAGGCACACTATCGAACACTGAAGCTTTCTTT. The whole variable domain, remainder taken from reference TRBV28 and TRBJ1-1, is DVKVTQSSRYLVKRTGEKVFLECVQDMDHENMFWYRQDPGLGLRLIYFSYDVKMKEKGDIPEGYSVSREKKERFSLILESASTNQTSMYLCASSQPGTLSNTEAFFGQGTRLTVV.

The CDR3 spells CASSLGGLGTNTEAFF. CDR3 coding DNA: TGTGCCAGCAGCTTAGGGGGCCTTGGCACGAACACTGAAGCTTTCTTT. The rearrangement joins TRBV7-9 to TRBJ1-1; TRBD1 is a possible D gene (5 bases). The CDR3 length is 16 residues. Trimming cost V 1 base and J 1 base, with 13 bases left between them. CDR1 is SEHNR, CDR2 FQNEAQ, per germline (reference sequence).

The chain links TRBV20-1 to TRBJ2-1; no reliable D call. The V gene lost 5 bases and the J gene lost 9 bases, with 11 bases spanning the gap. The CDR3 spans 11 residues. Germline V lookup: CDR1 DFQATT, CDR2 SNEGSKA (reference sequence). The DNA of the CDR3 is TGCAGTGCTGACCACTATGCTGAGCAGTTCTTC. Its protein is CSADHYAEQFF.

In DNA, the CDR3 is TGTGCCAGCAGCTTAGGAAACTACTACCACACAGATACGCAGTATTTT. This translates into CASSLGNYYHTDTQYF. The chain has TRBV5-6 and TRBJ2-3; D is undetermined. This CDR3 has 16 residues. In germline, CDR1 is SGHDT, CDR2 YYEEEE. V was clipped by 2 bases and J by 2 bases, with 15 bases between them. Based on the CDR3 plus reference TRBV5-6 and TRBJ2-3, the full variable domain is DAGVTQSPTHLIKTRGQQVTLRCSPKSGHDTVSWYQQALGQGPQFIFQYYEEEERQRGNFPDRFSGHQFPNYSSELNVNALLLGDSALYLCASSLGNYYHTDTQYFGPGTRLTVL.

This chain connects TRBV14 to TRBJ1-4, with 7 bases identical to TRBD1. The V gene end was trimmed by 2 bases and the J gene end by 4 bases; junction bases not matched to a gene: 7. Germline CDR1 is SGHDN and CDR2 is FVKESK. The CDR3 consists of 16 residues. CDR3 sequence reads: CASSQRRGQINEKLFF. CDR3 DNA sequence: TGTGCCAGCAGCCAAAGGCGGGGACAGATTAATGAAAAACTGTTTTTT.

The chain uses TRBV7-3 and TRBJ2-1; a possible D gene is TRBD2 (6 bases). With 3 bases removed from V and 5 bases from J, the gap between germline ends came to 11 bases. The CDR3 has 14 amino acids. Germline CDR1 SGHTA, CDR2 FQGTGA. The CDR3 DNA reads as TGTGCCAGCAGCTTTCTAGCGAGGGACAATGAGCAGTTCTTC. Translating gives CASSFLARDNEQFF.

V is TRBV27 and J is TRBJ2-5; 7 bases are a match to TRBD1. With 8 bases clipped from V and 5 bases from J, the junction kept 5 bases outside the gene matches. This CDR3 region has 12 residues. Germline V gives CDR1 MNHEY, CDR2 SMNVEV (reference sequence). CDR3 DNA sequence: TGTGCCAGCCGAACAGGGGCCGAGACCCAGTACTTC. This gives the protein CASRTGAETQYF.

The chain employs TRBV19 and TRBJ2-7; no clear D. Trimming stripped 3 bases from V and 4 bases from J, with 10 bases between. The germline gives CDR1 LNHDA, CDR2 SQIVND (reference sequence). The CDR3 is 13 amino acids. DNA for the CDR3: TGTGCCAGTAGTATCCGGGTGGGTTACGAGCAGTACTTC. Protein sequence: CASSIRVGYEQYF.

The V call is TRBV28, the J call TRBJ2-7; D unresolved. Germline CDR1 MDHEN, CDR2 SYDVKM. Trimming took 3 bases from V and 2 from J, leaving 11 bases between them. The CDR3 runs 14 residues. This chain's CDR3 is CASSFPAGPYEQYF. CDR3 coding DNA: TGTGCCAGCAGTTTTCCGGCAGGCCCCTACGAGCAGTACTTC.

The CDR3, as DNA: TGTGCCAGCAGCTTGTCCAGGACGGGTGGCTACACCTTC. The encoded protein is CASSLSRTGGYTF. This chain connects TRBV5-5 to TRBJ1-2; D is undetermined. Germline V gives CDR1 SGHKS, CDR2 YYEKEE (reference sequence). The CDR3 extends over 13 amino acids. Trimming removed 1 base at V and 7 bases at J, with 11 bases between.

Only one count was recorded for this clone. V and J are TRBV19 and TRBJ2-2; no reliable D call. Germline V lookup: CDR1 LNHDA, CDR2 SQIVND (reference sequence). The length of the CDR3 is 16 residues. Trimming removed 2 bases from V and 4 bases from J, with 14 bases in between. The CDR3: CASSILEHPSTGELFF. CDR3 sequence (DNA): TGTGCCAGTAGTATACTAGAACACCCGTCCACCGGGGAGCTGTTTTTT.